This T cell receptor beta chain was observed in a study of blood T cell repertoires in COVID-19. The wider study: Samples taken during acute and convalescent COVID-19 were collected in the United States, Italy and Spain. In each case, the material was cDNA or gDNA derived from T cells, B-cell-depleted T cells, or PBMCs.

CDR3 length: 14 residues. V was clipped by 2 bases and J by 9 bases, with 17 bases between them. Germline V gives CDR1 GTSNPN, CDR2 SVGIG (reference sequence). Per the authors' pipeline: Estimation of nucleated cell counts was performed using reference gene primer amplification. This table comes from immunoSEQ multiplex PCR, and its TCRdb copy is limited to in-frame clones, with some not included. The V and J calls and clone size were taken over from that table, and D and trimming were inferred from the DNA. The sample shows around 190,000 clones, 86% of them seen only once. This receptor was identified in a man aged 45 to 65 with active or convalescent COVID-19. The chain links TRBV30 to TRBJ2-1, with D uncertain. Sample: peripheral blood. The CDR3 region is CAWSITSSGREQFF. The CDR3 DNA is TGTGCCTGGAGTATTACCAGTAGTGGGCGTGAGCAGTTCTTC. The full variable domain, its missing parts supplied by reference TRBV30 and TRBJ2-1, is SQTIHQWPATLVQPVGSPLSLECTVEGTSNPNLYWYRQAAGRGLQLLFYSVGIGQISSEVPQNLSASRPQDRQFILSSKKLLLSDSGFYLCAWSITSSGREQFFGPGTRLTVL.